This T cell receptor (beta chain) was sequenced in a study of shared clonotypes between healthy human individuals (dated by TCRdb to the early 2020s). Turning to the overall study: The cohort included a few men and two women between 18 and 49 years of age. Each donor's leukapheresis produced roughly between roughly 0.85 and 9 billion PBMCs. For each donor, CD4 naive and CD4 memory were each run on three plates, CD8 naive on two plates, and CD8 memory on one plate. To increase sequencing depth and limit assay-specific biases, different laboratories used diverse techniques to prepare libraries and sequence TCR repertoires. Blood TCR repertoires of several healthy adults were deeply sequenced to estimate repertoire size and the extent of clonotype sharing between individuals.

Using the deep immunoSEQ assay, multiplex PCR amplified TCR CDR3 regions from genomic DNA. Extracted genomic DNA from each cell subset was spread evenly across all wells of several immunoSEQ 96-well plates, with each plate serving as a replicate. For sorted subsets, 150 to 250 ng genomic DNA, equal to 25,000 to 35,000 T cell genomes, was loaded into each replicate PCR. The purified libraries were quantified using a Qubit 3.0 fluorometer, sized with a Bioanalyzer 2100, and then quantified again using the KAPA Library Quantification kit. Each immunoSEQ 96-well plate was sequenced on its own single-read 150-cycle Illumina NextSeq 550 flow cell. On the authors' methods: Because only junctional sequences without quality scores were contained in the immunoSEQ output, filtering matching that applied to full-length reads could not be performed. To assign V/J genes and CDR3, sequences were annotated against IMGT germline references using PyIR, a Python wrapper for IgBLAST v1.9. Reads were removed for weak V/J assignments (E-value above 1e-6), missing CDR3, stop codons, out-of-frame junctions, or ambiguous translated residues. A V3J clonotype was defined by an identical inferred V gene, J gene, and CDR3 amino acid sequence. Percentage overlap between repertoires was calculated by dividing the number of shared unique clonotypes by the size of the smaller repertoire. RTK rarefaction, the Chao1 estimator, and Recon v2.1 estimates of unobserved clonotypes were used to assess repertoire richness. OLGA was used to compute generation probabilities for all TCRbeta clonotypes that the gDNA method yielded from a few donors. TCRdb's version of the immuneACCESS table is confined to in-frame rearrangements and falls short of the full clone set. An unresolved V gene accounts for under half of the shortfall where checked; the remainder is of unknown origin. V and J calls and clone size are those listed in that table; D and trimming were worked out from the DNA. The sample has 150,000 to 200,000 clones on record, 60% to 75% of them singletons. About 10% of the sample lies in the top ten.

The cysteine opens and the phenylalanine closes a CDR3 of 14 amino acids. The DNA shown is the 42-base CDR3, in frame from base 1. V is reduced by 2 bases and J by 5 bases, leaving a spacing of 11 bases between them. Based on the germline V gene, the CDR1 and CDR2 sequences are MGHDK and SYGVNS. To note about this clone: Its recognized antigen is unknown. The input lacks base qualities; no much larger clone sits a single base away.

The donors were healthy, HIV-negative adults with no recently reported acute infections or vaccinations. Every donor was a Caucasian adult residing in Nashville, Tennessee, USA. Magnetic negative selection was used to enrich CD4+ T cells, after which naive cells were positively selected on CD45RA and the negative fraction became the memory subset. Blood was collected by leukapheresis, and PBMCs were isolated by Ficoll-Histopaque density gradient centrifugation and then cryopreserved in liquid nitrogen vapor phase. Purity and quantity of every magnetically sorted T cell population were checked by analytical flow cytometry. Genomic DNA was isolated from every sorted fraction and measured by UV absorbance on a Nanodrop 2000c. Study-wide findings and limitations: Only blood was sampled, and tissue TCR repertoires likely differ from those in blood. Naive subsets generally had larger estimated clonotype richness than memory subsets. Higher generation probabilities were observed for clonotypes shared by all four sorted-subset donors than for non-shared clonotypes. Rarefaction of sorted-subset datasets indicated incomplete sequencing despite the large sequencing depth. Sharing across four donors was observed for about 4.8% of naive CD4, 3% to 3.5% of naive CD8, 2.3% of memory CD4, and around 0.44% of memory CD8 clonotypes. The small number of donors limited the genetic and exposure-history diversity represented. Pairwise subsampling indicated that sequencing depth was expected to affect the degree of clonotype sharing among donors.

Sequencing input: memory CD4+ T cells sorted from blood. The meaning of the sample's cell subset or site label: CD45RA-negative fraction. The chain is assembled from TRBV25-1 and TRBJ2-3, and TRBD1 may be the D gene, going by 5 matching bases. The source of this sequence is a man younger than 40 in good health. The sequence in DNA is TGTGCCAGCAGTGAACCGGCAGGGAAAGATACGCAGTATTTT. Translated, this is CASSEPAGKDTQYF.